These 3 T cell receptor beta chains were sequenced from one sample in a study of tumor-infiltrating lymphocytes in primary liver carcinoma. Total RNA (approximately 500 ng) served as template for TCR beta cDNA synthesis primed by a constant-region primer. Three rounds of nested multiplex PCR with slightly modified ARM-PCR produced TCR beta libraries. TRBV1-TRBV30 forward primers and a C-beta reverse primer were used in the first two PCR rounds, which each ran for about 10 cycles. TCRdb itself ran the multiplex PCR reads through MiXCR, one entry per CDR3 protein. The sample lists fewer than 400,000 distinct CDR3 sequences, 50% to 70% occurring once. Researchers drew blood RNA from unsorted whole blood and extracted germline DNA as well. Sample: peripheral blood. These receptors came from a man aged 35-49 years with primary liver carcinoma and hepatitis B virus infection.

The chain uses TRBV5-1 and TRBJ2-1, with TRBD2 as a possible D gene (7 bases). Trimming cost V 0 bases and J 8 bases, with 12 bases left between them. Germline V gives CDR1 SGHRS, CDR2 YFSETQ. The CDR3 loop spans 14 amino acids. The CDR3 nucleotides are TGCGCCAGCAGCTTGGAGGGGGGGAGAGATGAGCAGTTCTTC. Translation: CASSLEGGRDEQFF.

The genes are TRBV7-3 and TRBJ1-2; D is unresolved. Trimming shortened V by 0 bases and J by 2 bases, and 7 bases separated the two germline ends. The CDR3 contains 14 residues. Germline-derived CDR1 and CDR2 are SGHTA and FQGTGA. CDR3 DNA sequence: TGTGCCAGCAGCTTAACCGCTGACAACTATGGCTACACCTTC. Translating it yields CASSLTADNYGYTF. Looking up the rest from reference TRBV7-3 and TRBJ1-2 gives the full variable domain: GAGVSQTPSNKVTEKGKYVELRCDPISGHTALYWYRQSLGQGPEFLIYFQGTGAADDSGLPNDRFFAVRPEGSVSTLKIQRTERGDSAVYLCASSLTADNYGYTFGSGTRLTVV.

This clonotype was counted ten times or more. The chain uses TRBV29-1 and TRBJ2-7; D perhaps matches TRBD1 (5 bases). V shed 7 bases and J shed 6 bases, with 13 bases lying between them. Germline loops: CDR1 SQVTM, CDR2 ANQGSEA. This CDR3 contains 11 residues. In nucleotides, the CDR3 is TGCAGCGCGGAAAAGGGGTCCGAGCAGTACTTC. It is translated as CSAEKGSEQYF.